What follows are 2 T cell receptor beta chains derived from one specimen sequenced in a study of blood T cells in healthy people across ages. Through a sample-barcoded 5' primer and a J-beta primer mix, a second PCR was run for roughly 6 to 11 cycles. Via MiXCR, TCRdb re-called the 5' RACE reads, giving one row per CDR3 protein. Of 800,000 or so distinct CDR3 sequences listed, roughly 25% are singletons. These data are also associated with another study on T cells of mothers and their children.

Sequenced: blood. The receptors shown here come from a boy younger than 18 in good health.

This clonotype was counted a few times. This chain joins TRBV7-2 and TRBJ2-7; no reliable D call. Germline V gene data show CDR1 as SGHTA and CDR2 as FQGNSA. CDR3 length: 12 amino acids. Deletions cut 5 bases from V and 6 bases from J, with 11 bases between. The CDR3 DNA reads TGTGCCAGCAGCCCCCCTGGGATCGAGCAGTACTTC. Its translation: CASSPPGIEQYF.

The chain combines TRBV5-1 with TRBJ2-1; TRBD2 matches at 8 bases. Germline-derived CDR1 and CDR2 are SGHRS and YFSETQ. V was pared by 0 bases and J by 4 bases, with 3 bases of the junction left unmatched. The CDR3 is 15 residues long. The CDR3 loop is CASSLGTSFYNEQFF. In DNA form, the CDR3 reads TGCGCCAGCAGCTTGGGGACTAGCTTTTACAATGAGCAGTTCTTC.